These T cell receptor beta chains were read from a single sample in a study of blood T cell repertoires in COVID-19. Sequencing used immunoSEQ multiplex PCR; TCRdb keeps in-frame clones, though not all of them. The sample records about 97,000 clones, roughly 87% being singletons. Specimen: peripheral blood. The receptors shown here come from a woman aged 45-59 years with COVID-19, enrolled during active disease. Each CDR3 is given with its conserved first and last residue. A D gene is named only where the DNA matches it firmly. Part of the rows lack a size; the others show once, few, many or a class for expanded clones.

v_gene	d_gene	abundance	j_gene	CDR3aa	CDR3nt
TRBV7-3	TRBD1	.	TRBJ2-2	CASSPGQVTGELFF	TGTGCCAGCAGCCCAGGACAGGTGACCGGGGAGCTGTTTTTT
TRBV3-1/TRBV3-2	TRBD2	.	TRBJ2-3	CASSPDPGGITDTQYF	TGTGCCAGCAGCCCCGACCCGGGGGGGATCACAGATACGCAGTATTTT
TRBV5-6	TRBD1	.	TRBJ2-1	CASSLVIGQGFNEQFF	TGTGCCAGCAGCTTGGTTATCGGACAGGGCTTCAATGAGCAGTTCTTC
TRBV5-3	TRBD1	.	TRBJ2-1	CARSPQGATYNEQFF	TGTGCCAGAAGCCCACAGGGGGCGACGTACAATGAGCAGTTCTTC
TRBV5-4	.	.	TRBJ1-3	CASSEGFSGNTIYF	TGTGCCAGCAGCGAGGGATTCTCTGGAAACACCATATATTTT
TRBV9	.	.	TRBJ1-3	CASSPISGNTIYF	TGTGCCAGCAGCCCCATCTCTGGAAACACCATATATTTT
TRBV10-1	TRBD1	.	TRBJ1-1	CASSAYGTANTEAFF	TGCGCCAGCAGCGCCTACGGGACAGCGAACACTGAAGCTTTCTTT
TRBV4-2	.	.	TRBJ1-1	CASSQESIGRGTEAFF	TGTGCCAGCAGCCAAGAATCGATCGGTAGGGGCACTGAAGCTTTCTTT
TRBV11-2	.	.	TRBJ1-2	CASSLSFPNYGYTF	TGTGCCAGCAGCCTTTCGTTCCCCAACTATGGCTACACCTTC
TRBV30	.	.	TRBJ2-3	CAWSVGLSTDTQYF	TGTGCCTGGAGTGTTGGACTGAGCACAGATACGCAGTATTTT
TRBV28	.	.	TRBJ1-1	CASRLQPGSEAFF	TGTGCCAGCAGGTTACAGCCAGGGTCTGAAGCTTTCTTT
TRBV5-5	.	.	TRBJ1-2	CASSLEPYYGYTF	TGTGCCAGCAGCTTGGAGCCCTACTATGGCTACACCTTC
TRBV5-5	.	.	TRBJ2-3	CASSTGLKLDTQYF	TGTGCCAGCAGCACGGGACTCAAATTAGATACGCAGTATTTT
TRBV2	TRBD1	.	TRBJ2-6	CASTPGQGTLMGF	TGTGCCAGTACGCCGGGACAGGGGACCCTAATGGGGTTC
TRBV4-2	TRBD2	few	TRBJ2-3	CASSGPGGATDTQYF	TGTGCCAGCAGCGGTCCGGGGGGGGCCACAGATACGCAGTATTTT
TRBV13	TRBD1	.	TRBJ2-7	CASRSGTGGAEQYF	TGTGCCAGCAGATCCGGGACAGGGGGCGCCGAGCAGTACTTC
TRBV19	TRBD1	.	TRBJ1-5	CASSTGTGGSQPQHF	TGTGCCAGTAGTACCGGGACAGGGGGCTCTCAGCCCCAGCATTTT
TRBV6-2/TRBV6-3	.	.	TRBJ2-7	CASSRVRGEQYF	TGTGCCAGCAGCAGGGTCCGGGGCGAGCAGTACTTC
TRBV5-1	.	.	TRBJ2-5	CASSLGSGPQETQYF	TGCGCCAGCAGCTTGGGGTCGGGTCCTCAAGAGACCCAGTACTTC
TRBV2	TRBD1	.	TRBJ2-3	CASSPRDRGRF	TGTGCCAGCAGCCCCCGGGACAGGGGGCGATTT
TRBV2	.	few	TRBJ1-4	CASSEAAGLLFF	TGTGCCAGCAGTGAAGCGGCGGGGCTGCTGTTTTTT
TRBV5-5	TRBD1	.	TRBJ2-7	CASSSGTGTYEQYF	TGTGCCAGCAGCTCCGGGACAGGTACCTACGAGCAGTACTTC
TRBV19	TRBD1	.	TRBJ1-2	CATQPPTGAGYGYTF	TGTGCCACCCAACCACCCACAGGGGCTGGCTATGGCTACACCTTC
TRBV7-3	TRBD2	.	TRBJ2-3	CASSSGPAGGPSDTQYF	TGTGCCAGCAGCAGTGGGCCTGCGGGGGGGCCGTCAGATACGCAGTATTTT
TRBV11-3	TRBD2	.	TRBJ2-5	CASSLGGGRQETQYF	TGTGCCAGCAGCTTAGGGGGGGGACGGCAAGAGACCCAGTACTTC
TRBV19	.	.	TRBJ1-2	CASTNRVNYGYTF	TGTGCCAGTACCAACAGGGTTAACTATGGCTACACCTTC
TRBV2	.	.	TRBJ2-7	CASSGQQYEQYF	TGTGCCAGCTCGGGACAACAGTACGAGCAGTACTTC
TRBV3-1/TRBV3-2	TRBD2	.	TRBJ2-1	CASSQDLAGGHNEQFF	TGTGCCAGCAGCCAAGATCTCGCGGGGGGGCATAATGAGCAGTTCTTC
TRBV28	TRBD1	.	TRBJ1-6	CASSLGRGHGFYNSPLHF	TGTGCCAGCAGTTTAGGCAGGGGGCACGGTTTCTATAATTCACCCCTCCACTTT
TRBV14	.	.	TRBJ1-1	CASSSSGNTEAFF	TGTGCCAGCAGCTCATCAGGGAACACTGAAGCTTTCTTT
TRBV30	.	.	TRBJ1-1	CAWNAHLNTEAFF	TGTGCCTGGAACGCACACCTGAACACTGAAGCTTTCTTT
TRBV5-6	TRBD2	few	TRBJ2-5	CASSTRTSGVGWTQYF	TGTGCCAGCAGCACCCGGACTAGCGGCGTCGGTTGGACCCAGTACTTC
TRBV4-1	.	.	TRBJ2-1	CASSQVYGYNEQFF	TGCGCCAGCAGCCAAGTATACGGTTACAATGAGCAGTTCTTC
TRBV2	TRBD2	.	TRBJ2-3	CASSEYPAGLSDTQYF	TGTGCCAGCAGTGAGTATCCAGCGGGGTTATCAGATACGCAGTATTTT
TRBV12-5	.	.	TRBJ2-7	CASVMGQNYEQYF	TGTGCTAGTGTAATGGGGCAGAACTACGAGCAGTACTTC
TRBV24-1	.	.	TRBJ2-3	CATRGAADTQYF	TGTGCCACCCGCGGGGCGGCAGATACGCAGTATTTT
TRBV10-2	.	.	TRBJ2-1	CASSESFAWSKFF	TGCGCCAGCAGTGAGTCTTTTGCGTGGTCGAAGTTCTTC
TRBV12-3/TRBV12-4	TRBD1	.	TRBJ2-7	CASSLQGAYEQYF	TGTGCCAGCAGTTTACAGGGGGCCTACGAGCAGTACTTC
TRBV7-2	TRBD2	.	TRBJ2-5	CASSLNWPSGGTYQETQYF	TGTGCCAGCAGCCTCAACTGGCCTAGCGGGGGGACGTACCAAGAGACCCAGTACTTC
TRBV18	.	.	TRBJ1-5	CASSPGAGNQPQHF	TGTGCCAGCTCACCAGGGGCAGGCAATCAGCCCCAGCATTTT
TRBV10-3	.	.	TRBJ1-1	CAISEGQPNTEAFF	TGTGCCATCAGTGAGGGGCAGCCGAACACTGAAGCTTTCTTT
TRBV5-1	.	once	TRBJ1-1	CASSLGPWNTEAFF	TGCGCCAGCAGCCTAGGCCCTTGGAACACTGAAGCTTTCTTT
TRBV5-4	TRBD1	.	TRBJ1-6	CASSATGGANSPLHF	TGTGCCAGCAGCGCAACAGGGGGCGCGAATTCACCCCTCCACTTT
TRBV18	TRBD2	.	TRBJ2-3	CASSPWTSGGAPDTQYF	TGTGCCAGCTCACCGTGGACTAGCGGGGGGGCGCCAGATACGCAGTATTTT
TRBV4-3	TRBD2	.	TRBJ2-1	CASSQVAGGPSEQFF	TGCGCCAGCAGCCAGGTAGCGGGGGGGCCGAGTGAGCAGTTCTTC
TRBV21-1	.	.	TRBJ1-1	CASSKRARGGNTEAFF	TGTGCCAGCAGCAAAAGGGCAAGGGGGGGGAACACTGAAGCTTTCTTT
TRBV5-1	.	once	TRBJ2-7	CASSPPTGHHEQYF	TGCGCCAGCAGCCCACCGACAGGTCACCACGAGCAGTACTTC
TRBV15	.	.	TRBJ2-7	CATSRDYATSLTYEQYF	TGTGCCACCAGCAGAGATTACGCGACCTCACTGACTTACGAGCAGTACTTC